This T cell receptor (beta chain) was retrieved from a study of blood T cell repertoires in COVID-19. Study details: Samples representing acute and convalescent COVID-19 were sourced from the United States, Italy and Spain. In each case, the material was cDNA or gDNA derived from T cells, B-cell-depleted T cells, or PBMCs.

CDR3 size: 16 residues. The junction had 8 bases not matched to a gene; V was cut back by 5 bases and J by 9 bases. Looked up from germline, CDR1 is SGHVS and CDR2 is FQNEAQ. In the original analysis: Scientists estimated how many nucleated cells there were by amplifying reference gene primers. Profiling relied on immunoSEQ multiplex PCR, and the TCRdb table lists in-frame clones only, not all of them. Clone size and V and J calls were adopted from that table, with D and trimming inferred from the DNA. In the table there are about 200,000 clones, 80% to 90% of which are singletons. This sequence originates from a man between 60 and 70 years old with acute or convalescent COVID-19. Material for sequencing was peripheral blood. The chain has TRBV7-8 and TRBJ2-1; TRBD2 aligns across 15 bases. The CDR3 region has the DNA TGTGCCAGCAGCCCACTAGGACTAGCGGGAGGGAGTGAGCAGTTCTTC. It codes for CASSPLGLAGGSEQFF.